Shown below are 12 T cell receptor beta chains from a single sample sequenced in a study of blood T cell repertoires in COVID-19 (TCRdb year 2020). Libraries were built with the immunoSEQ multiplex PCR assay. TCRdb stores this immuneACCESS table with in-frame sequences only. Part of the clones is absent; in the studies checked, under half of the shortfall reflects unresolved V genes, and no reason is known for the rest. In this sample the table shows 150,000 to 200,000 clones, under 90% of which occur a single time. The ten largest account for around 7% of the sample. Input material: peripheral blood. All receptors come from a middle-aged man with acute or convalescent COVID-19.

CDR3 sequence reads: CASSIGTNQETQYF. CDR3 nucleotide sequence: TGCGCCAGCAGCATCGGGACTAACCAAGAGACCCAGTACTTC. The chain couples TRBV5-1 to TRBJ2-5; 7 bases match TRBD2. CDR1 SGHRS and CDR2 YFSETQ come from the germline V gene. This CDR3 is built from 14 residues. J lost 0 bases, V lost 4 bases, and 3 bases had no gene match.

The V gene is TRBV7-9, the J gene TRBJ2-5; D possibly corresponds to TRBD2 (6 bases). The CDR3 has 12 amino acids. The V gene's germline CDR1 is SEHNR and CDR2 FQNEAQ (reference sequence). V lost 3 bases, J lost 5 bases, and 7 bases lay in between. The CDR3, as DNA: TGTGCCAGCAGCTTCGGAGGGGAGACCCAGTACTTC. The encoded protein is CASSFGGETQYF.

This clone has a single count. The genes are TRBV7-2 and TRBJ2-4; no clear D. The CDR3 extends over 14 amino acids. Trimming stripped 3 bases from V and 3 bases from J, with 9 bases between. CDR1 is SGHTA, CDR2 FQGNSA, per germline. The CDR3, as DNA: TGTGCCAGCAGCTTGGTCGGGTACAAAAACATTCAGTACTTC. The encoded protein is CASSLVGYKNIQYF.

This clone was picked up a small number of times. The V call is TRBV6-5, the J call TRBJ1-5, with 8 bases aligning to TRBD1. J was trimmed by 7 bases and V by 7 bases; bases with no gene match: 12. Germline CDR1 reads MNHEY; CDR2 reads SVGAGI. This CDR3 is built from 15 residues. CDR3 sequence (DNA): TGTGCCAGCACGGTTCTGGACAGGGTCGAACAGCCCCAGCATTTT. Translation gives CASTVLDRVEQPQHF.

The rearrangement joins TRBV7-2 to TRBJ1-6; 10 bases are a match to TRBD1. CDR3 length: 16 amino acids. Germline-derived CDR1 and CDR2 are SGHTA and FQGNSA. Trimming at V came to 8 bases and at J to 6 bases, leaving 10 bases not matched to a gene. The DNA of the CDR3 is TGTGCCAGCTCCGAGACAGGGGGCAGGGTTAATTCACCCCTCCACTTT. Residues: CASSETGGRVNSPLHF.

The CDR3 nucleotides read TGTGCCATCACAAACAGCCTTACAGATACGCAGTATTTT. Protein sequence: CAITNSLTDTQYF. The chain recombines TRBV10-3 with TRBJ2-3; D is unresolved. The CDR3 has 13 amino acids. V shed 7 bases and J shed 3 bases, with 11 bases lying between them. Germline V gene data show CDR1 as ENHRY and CDR2 as SYGVKD.

The sample holds a few counts of this clone. The chain couples TRBV6-5 to TRBJ2-2, with D perhaps TRBD1 (5 bases). Between the trimmed V and J ends, which lost 0 bases and 6 bases, there was a span of 8 bases. CDR3 length: 14 residues. Germline CDR1 is MNHEY and CDR2 is SVGAGI. DNA of the CDR3: TGTGCCAGCAGTTACTCGAAGGGGTCCGGGGAGCTGTTTTTT. This encodes CASSYSKGSGELFF.

The rearrangement joins TRBV2 to TRBJ1-4; D uncertain. V was pared by 8 bases and J by 14 bases, with 9 bases between. Germline V CDR1 and CDR2: SNHLY, FYNNEI. The CDR3 spans 9 residues. The CDR3 region is CASGPKLFF. The CDR3 DNA reads TGTGCCAGCGGTCCTAAGCTGTTTTTT.

The chain employs TRBV19 and TRBJ2-1, with 8 positions matching TRBD2. Trimming cost V 3 bases and J 6 bases; bases outside gene matches: 16. This CDR3 has 18 residues. Germline-derived CDR1 and CDR2 are LNHDA and SQIVND (reference sequence). The CDR3 coding sequence is TGTGCCAGTAGTATTAACGGGGGGGCCTCCAAAATTCGCAATGAGCAGTTCTTC. It specifies CASSINGGASKIRNEQFF.

CDR3 protein: CASRTRAGQVQETQYF. DNA for the CDR3: TGCGCCAGCAGAACCAGAGCGGGACAAGTCCAAGAGACCCAGTACTTC. The V and J genes are TRBV23-1 and TRBJ2-5; the D gene is possibly TRBD2 (7 bases). TRBV23-1 is an open reading frame whose function is uncertain. Trimming removed 6 bases from V and 1 base from J, with 18 bases in between. The CDR3 is 16 amino acids.

The chain carries TRBV7-9 and TRBJ2-7; D possibly corresponds to TRBD2 (6 bases). Germline CDR1 SEHNR, CDR2 FQNEAQ (reference sequence). This CDR3 has 14 amino acids. V was pared by 4 bases and J by 6 bases, with 16 bases between. The CDR3 sequence: CASSSRRDSPEQYF. CDR3 in DNA: TGTGCCAGCAGCTCCCGGAGGGACTCGCCCGAGCAGTACTTC.

The chain is built from TRBV5-6 and TRBJ1-2; D is unresolved. CDR1 is SGHDT, CDR2 YYEEEE, per germline. The V gene lost 6 bases and the J gene lost 8 bases, with 14 bases spanning the gap. The CDR3 runs 12 residues. CDR3 in DNA: TGTGCCAGCACCTTAGGAGGGTCCGGCTACACCTTC. Translation gives CASTLGGSGYTF.